The 16 T cell receptor beta chains below were found in one sample sequenced in a study of T cells in Graves' hyperthyroidism and ophthalmopathy. TCR beta CDR3 sequences were amplified from RNA transcripts. An initial round of RT-PCR targeting the TCR CDR3 relied on the HTBI primer set. One entry per CDR3 protein, called by TCRdb with MiXCR from the multiplex PCR reads. Altogether a few hundred thousand distinct CDR3 sequences are present, 15% to 20% being singletons, with the ten largest covering approximately 49%. The sequencing input was blood. These TCRs come from a woman aged 50 to 60 with Graves' hyperthyroidism.

This clonotype was counted a few times. The CDR3 sequence: CASSLSAGDYEQYF. DNA of the CDR3: TGTGCCAGCAGCTTATCCGCAGGGGACTACGAGCAGTACTTC. The rearrangement joins TRBV13 to TRBJ2-7; TRBD1 might be the D (6 bases). Between the trimmed V and J ends, which lost 2 bases and 3 bases, there was a span of 11 bases. Germline assignment: CDR1 PRHDT and CDR2 FYEKMQ (reference sequence). This CDR3 comprises 14 residues.

Details on this clonotype: The junction and the germline gene differ at one end; a read error may be behind it. The chain carries TRBV7-9 and TRBJ1-2, with D tentatively TRBD1 (6 bases). This CDR3 is 14 amino acids long. Germline lookup yields CDR1 SEHNR and CDR2 FQNEAQ (reference sequence). The CDR3 region is CVSSRAGANYGYTF. DNA for the CDR3: TGTGTCAGCAGCCGAGCAGGGGCAAACTATGGCTACACCTTC.

The genes are TRBV28 and TRBJ1-2; 9 bases match TRBD1. The ends lost 6 bases at V and 0 bases at J; junction bases unmatched: 14. CDR3 length: 18 residues. Germline V CDR1 and CDR2: MDHEN, SYDVKM. This CDR3 is CASRPGRPTGGSNYGYTF. CDR3 coding DNA: TGTGCCAGCAGGCCCGGTCGTCCGACAGGGGGGTCTAACTATGGCTACACCTTC.

This rearrangement joins TRBV6-4 to TRBJ1-6, with D hard to call. The CDR3 extends over 13 amino acids. Trimming took off 0 bases at V and 7 bases at J, with 4 bases between the two ends. Germline CDR1 MRHNA, CDR2 SNTAGT. The chain's CDR3 is CASSDSGNSPLHF. DNA for the CDR3: TGTGCCAGCAGTGACTCGGGGAATTCACCCCTCCACTTT.

This clonotype was found a few times. The chain recombines TRBV6-1 with TRBJ2-7; tentatively, D is TRBD2 (5 bases). V was pared by 5 bases and J by 8 bases, with 16 bases between. This CDR3 is built from 13 residues. Germline V gene data show CDR1 as MNHNS and CDR2 as SASEGT. The CDR3 region is CASSQSEGSQQYF. The CDR3 DNA follows: TGTGCCAGCAGTCAATCCGAGGGATCGCAGCAGTACTTC.

This clonotype was detected many times. The J gene is TRBJ1-5, the V gene TRBV6-5, with 8 bases aligning to TRBD1. The CDR3 is 14 amino acids. Looked up from germline, CDR1 is MNHEY and CDR2 is SVGAGI. Trimming at V came to 3 bases and at J to 9 bases, leaving 7 bases not matched to a gene. The DNA for the CDR3 is TGTGCCAGCAGTTATGACAGGGGCCTATGGCCCCAGCATTTT. It is translated as CASSYDRGLWPQHF.

The J gene is TRBJ2-3, the V gene TRBV20-1; 8 bases align to TRBD2. The germline V gene has CDR1 DFQATT and CDR2 SNEGSKA (reference sequence). With V trimmed by 6 bases and J by 8 bases, 13 bases remained unmatched. There are 14 residues in the CDR3. CDR3 in amino acids: CSANTGGGLRTQYF. As DNA, the CDR3 is TGCAGTGCAAACACGGGGGGGGGACTACGTACGCAGTATTTT.

This rearrangement joins TRBV7-2 to TRBJ2-7, with a weak D call TRBD2 (6 bases). The CDR3 runs 15 residues. V lost 1 base and J 0 bases, leaving 10 bases between the germline ends. Germline values: CDR1 SGHTA, CDR2 FQGNSA. The chain's CDR3 is CASSLGPGSSYEQYF. CDR3 DNA sequence: TGTGCCAGCAGCTTAGGTCCCGGGAGCTCCTACGAGCAGTACTTC.

This clonotype was detected ten times or more. The V and J genes are TRBV11-2 and TRBJ2-3, with TRBD1 as a possible D gene (6 bases). Trimming left V 5 bases short and J 1 base short, with 10 bases between. Germline CDR1 SGHAT, CDR2 FQNNGV. The CDR3 has 14 residues. CDR3 loop: CASSGQLRTDTQYF. CDR3 DNA sequence: TGTGCCAGCAGCGGACAGCTTCGCACAGATACGCAGTATTTT. Variable domain in full (rest from reference TRBV11-2 and TRBJ2-3): EAGVAQSPRYKIIEKRQSVAFWCNPISGHATLYWYQQILGQGPKLLIQFQNNGVVDDSQLPKDRFSAERLKGVDSTLKIQPAKLEDSAVYLCASSGQLRTDTQYFGPGTRLTVL.

CDR3 protein: CSIGQSGANVLTF. The CDR3 region has the DNA TGCAGCATCGGACAGTCTGGGGCCAACGTCCTGACTTTC. The V call is TRBV29-1, the J call TRBJ2-6; D is perhaps TRBD1 (6 bases). Trimming shortened V by 8 bases and J by 1 base, and 9 bases separated the two germline ends. Germline V gives CDR1 SQVTM, CDR2 ANQGSEA. There are 13 residues in the CDR3.

The chain carries TRBV20-1 and TRBJ1-5, with D hard to call. Germline loops: CDR1 DFQATT, CDR2 SNEGSKA (reference sequence). There are 13 residues in the CDR3. Trimming cost V 1 base and J 2 bases, with 6 bases left between them. CDR3 sequence reads: CSARGVGNQPQHF. Written as DNA, the CDR3 is TGCAGTGCTAGAGGGGTGGGCAATCAGCCCCAGCATTTT.

This clonotype was counted at least ten times. This CDR3 is CASSLSGTGIAYEQYF. CDR3 nucleotide sequence: TGTGCCAGCAGCTTGTCCGGGACAGGAATTGCCTACGAGCAGTACTTC. The chain combines TRBV11-2 with TRBJ2-7, with 8 bases identical to TRBD1. CDR1 and CDR2 (germline): SGHAT, FQNNGV. The CDR3 totals 16 residues. V was pared by 3 bases and J by 2 bases, with 9 bases of the junction left unmatched.

This clonotype was seen at least ten times. V is TRBV6-1 and J is TRBJ1-4; 7 bases match TRBD1. This CDR3 spans 17 amino acids. The V gene's germline CDR1 is MNHNS and CDR2 SASEGT. Trimming took 10 bases from V and 0 from J; bases not matched to a gene: 14. CDR3 coding DNA: TGTGCCATCAGGACCGGGACAGCGCTTGCAACTAATGAAAAACTGTTTTTT. This encodes CAIRTGTALATNEKLFF.

This clonotype was seen ten or more times. The V gene is TRBV18, the J gene TRBJ1-5, with a possible D match to TRBD1 (5 bases). This CDR3 region has 15 residues. Trimming took off 3 bases at V and 4 bases at J, with 13 bases between the two ends. Looked up from germline, CDR1 is KGHSH and CDR2 is LQKENI. This chain's CDR3 is CASSPAGMGNQPQHF. CDR3 in DNA: TGTGCCAGCTCACCTGCAGGGATGGGGAATCAGCCCCAGCATTTT.

This clonotype was seen at least ten times. The chain has TRBV5-6 and TRBJ2-7; 10 bases line up with TRBD2. CDR1 SGHDT and CDR2 YYEEEE come from the germline V gene. The CDR3 consists of 14 residues. V trimming: 9 bases; J trimming: 5 bases; junction bases outside the gene matches: 11. CDR3 amino acids: CATCSSGRAHEQYF. CDR3 bases: TGTGCCACTTGTTCTAGCGGGAGAGCTCACGAGCAGTACTTC.

This clonotype was seen ten or more times. The V and J genes are TRBV2 and TRBJ2-1; 10 nucleotides match TRBD2. CDR3 length equals 13 residues. Trimming removed 8 bases from V and 9 bases from J; junction bases left unmatched: 7. In germline, CDR1 is SNHLY, CDR2 FYNNEI. The CDR3 loop is CASEAGGPGEQFF. CDR3 sequence (DNA): TGTGCCAGCGAAGCGGGAGGGCCGGGTGAGCAGTTCTTC.